Included here is one T cell receptor beta chain sequence, with context. Its antigen is currently unknown. The data were taken from a study of blood T cells in healthy people across ages. Through a sample-barcoded 5' primer and a J-beta primer mix, a second PCR was run for roughly 7 to 11 cycles. TCRdb recomputed calls from the 5' RACE reads with MiXCR, one row per CDR3 protein. This repertoire shows nearly 800,000 distinct CDR3 sequences, around 25% found once; its top ten account for approximately 3.7%. The V gene's germline CDR1 is MNHEY and CDR2 SVGEGT. V was clipped by 0 bases and J by 0 bases, with 18 bases between them. This CDR3 has 19 residues. The study drew donors from healthy Caucasian individuals in Russia aged roughly 6 to 95. Whole-study results and caveats: Both higher diversity and more naive CD4+ cells marked long-lived donors when set against aged donors.

These records were also assigned to another study, of T cells of mothers and their children.

This receptor was taken from a boy between 5 and 17 years old in good health. The V call is TRBV6-2 or TRBV6-3, the J call TRBJ1-3, with unresolved D. The sample taken for sequencing was blood. The chain's CDR3 is CASSYSVRQTTLSGNTIYF. The CDR3 region has the DNA TGTGCCAGCAGTTACTCGGTCCGACAAACTACCCTCTCTGGAAACACCATATATTTT.